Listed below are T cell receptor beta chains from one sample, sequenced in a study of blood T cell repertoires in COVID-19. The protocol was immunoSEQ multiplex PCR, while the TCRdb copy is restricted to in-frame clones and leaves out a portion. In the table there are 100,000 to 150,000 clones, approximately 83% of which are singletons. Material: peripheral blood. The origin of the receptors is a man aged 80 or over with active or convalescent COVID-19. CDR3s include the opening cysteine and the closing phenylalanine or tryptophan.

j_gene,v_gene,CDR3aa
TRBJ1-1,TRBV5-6,CASSFERKAFF
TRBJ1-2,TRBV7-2,CASSNSHRVPYGYTF
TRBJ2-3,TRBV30,CAWSVLAGDPQYF
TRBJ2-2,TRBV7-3,CASSLTSAVGELFF
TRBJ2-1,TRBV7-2,CASSPPGLAGGLNEQFF
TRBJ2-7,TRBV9,CASSVGGSGRSYEQYF
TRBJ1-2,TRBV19,CASSIGGERGNYGYTF
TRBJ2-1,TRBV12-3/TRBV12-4,CASTQGAYNEQFF
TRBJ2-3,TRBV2,CASSESRVNTQYF
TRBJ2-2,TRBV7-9,CASSPRPRDRGLSGELFF
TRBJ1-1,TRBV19,CASSLGQGPSRAFF
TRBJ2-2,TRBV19,CASSKGLAANTGELFF
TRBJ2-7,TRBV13,CASSRGWGGYEQYF
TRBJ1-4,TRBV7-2,CASSFYGDIGKLFF
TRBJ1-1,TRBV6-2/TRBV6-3,CASSRTLNTEAFF
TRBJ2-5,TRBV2,CASRFGTSGQETQYF
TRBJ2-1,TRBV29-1,CSVVAAGGGNEQFF
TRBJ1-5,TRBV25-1,CASSGYNQPQHF
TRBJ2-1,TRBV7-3,CASSSPPHINEQFF
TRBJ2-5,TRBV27,CASSPSGGHLETQYF
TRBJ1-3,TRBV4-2,CASSQVEAGHTIYF
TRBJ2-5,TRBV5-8,CASSPGQAGGETQYF
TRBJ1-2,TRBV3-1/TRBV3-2,CASSQVAGVVGYTF
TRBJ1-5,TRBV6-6,CASSGGYSNQPQHF
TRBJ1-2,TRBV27,CASSPGQAYNYGYTF
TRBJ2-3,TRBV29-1,CSVGRSGTTDTQYF
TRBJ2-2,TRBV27,CASTRYSNTGELFF
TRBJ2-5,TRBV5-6,CASSPSRNREETQYF
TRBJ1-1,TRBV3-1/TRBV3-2,CASSQMANTEAFF
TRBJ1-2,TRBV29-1,CSVEGFVASYGYTF
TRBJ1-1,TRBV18,CASSPQGAGTEAFF
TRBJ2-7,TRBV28,CASKGTTYEQYF
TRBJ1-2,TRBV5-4,CASKGQGSINYGYTF
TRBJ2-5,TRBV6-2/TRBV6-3,CASSYTGQGKTAQYF
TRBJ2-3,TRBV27,CASSLLGGGGTDTQYF
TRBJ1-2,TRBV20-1,CSASGTDGYTF
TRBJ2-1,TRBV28,CASSPGGSGGHYNEQFF
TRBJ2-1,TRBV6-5,CASSYGAGNNEQFF